This T cell receptor beta chain was sequenced during a study of somatic mutations in cytotoxic T cells in rheumatoid arthritis. Study-level information: Blood from the patient (roughly 30 ml EDTA) was drawn right after diagnosis, pretreatment.

Data came from immunoSEQ multiplex PCR; TCRdb stores just in-frame clones and leaves some out. The sample lists 13,000 to 15,000 clones; around 70% were seen once. CDR1 and CDR2 from the germline V gene are SNHLY and FYNNEI. The CDR3 is made up of 13 amino acids. Trimming left V 3 bases short and J 4 bases short, with 9 bases between. This receptor was identified in an adult with rheumatoid arthritis. The sample comprised CD8+ T cells sorted from blood. This sequence joins TRBV2 and TRBJ1-2; unclear D gene. The CDR3 DNA follows: TGTGCCAGCAGTGAGCTAGGTTCCTATGGCTACACCTTC. Protein sequence: CASSELGSYGYTF.